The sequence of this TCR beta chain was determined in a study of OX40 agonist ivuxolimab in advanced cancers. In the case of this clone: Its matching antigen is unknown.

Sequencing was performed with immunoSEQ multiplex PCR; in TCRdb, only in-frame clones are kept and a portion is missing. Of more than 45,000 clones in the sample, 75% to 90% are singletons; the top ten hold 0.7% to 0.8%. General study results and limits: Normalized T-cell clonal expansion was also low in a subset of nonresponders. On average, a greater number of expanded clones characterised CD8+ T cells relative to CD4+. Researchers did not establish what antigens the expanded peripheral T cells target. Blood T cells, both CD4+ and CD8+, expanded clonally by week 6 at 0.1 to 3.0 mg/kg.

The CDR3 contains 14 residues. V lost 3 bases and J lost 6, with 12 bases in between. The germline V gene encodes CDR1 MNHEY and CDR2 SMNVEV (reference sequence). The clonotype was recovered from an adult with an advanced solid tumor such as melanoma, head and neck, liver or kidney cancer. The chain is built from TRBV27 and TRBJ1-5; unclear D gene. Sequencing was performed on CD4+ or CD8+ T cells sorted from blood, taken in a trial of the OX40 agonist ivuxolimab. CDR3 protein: CASSFLSEGQPQHF. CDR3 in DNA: TGTGCCAGCAGTTTTCTTTCTGAGGGTCAGCCCCAGCATTTT.